This record looks at one T cell receptor (beta chain) sequence and its context. Treatment noted: oral pan-JAK inhibitor, 5-10 mg twice daily. Extraction and reverse transcription of RNA yielded cDNA as the sequencing template. Only in-frame clones appear in the TCRdb table, and some are missing; sequencing was by immunoSEQ multiplex PCR. The data hold a few hundred thousand clones, with more than 30% observed a single time. The data were taken from a study of CD8+ T cells in alopecia areata. This clonotype was sampled from a human donor with alopecia areata. Sequencing used CD4+ T cells sorted from blood, obtained at approximately week 31, from a patient treated with tofacitinib.

The CDR3 loop is CASSYSVGRVGEKLFF. The CDR3 region has the DNA TGTGCCAGCAGTTACTCAGTGGGCAGGGTGGGGGAAAAACTGTTTTTT. The chain links TRBV6-5 to TRBJ1-4; TRBD1 might be the D (5 bases). The V and J ends lost 0 bases and 8 bases respectively, with 16 bases between them. CDR1 MNHEY and CDR2 SVGAGI come from the germline V gene. The CDR3 is 16 residues long.